This T cell receptor (beta chain) originates from a study of blood T cell repertoires in COVID-19. On the study more broadly: Samples representing acute and convalescent COVID-19 were sourced from the United States, Italy and Spain.

Method: immunoSEQ multiplex PCR; TCRdb's copy keeps in-frame clones and lacks some. The sample carries fewer than 150,000 clones, 70% to 90% recorded once. Trimming removed 2 bases from V and 9 bases from J, with 11 bases in between. The CDR3 sequence is 13 residues long. The clonotype was recovered from a human donor in a cohort sampled during active COVID-19. The rearrangement links TRBV12-3 or TRBV12-4 to TRBJ1-5, with a possible D match to TRBD1 (5 bases). Sequencing was carried out using peripheral blood. CDR3 DNA: TGTGCCAGCAGTTTACAGGGAAATGGGCCCCAGCATTTT. Its translation: CASSLQGNGPQHF.